This passage covers 30 T cell receptor beta chains from one sample sequenced in a study of T cell changes during pregnancy in multiple sclerosis. Sequencing was performed with immunoSEQ multiplex PCR; in TCRdb, only in-frame clones are kept and a portion is missing. This table holds just under 50,000 clones, 91% found once. The material sequenced was CD8+ T cells from peripheral blood mononuclear cells, taken after pregnancy. The receptor source for this set is a female donor with multiple sclerosis, enrolled in a pregnancy study.

The chain is built from TRBV9 and TRBJ1-1; 7 bases are shared with TRBD1. The V segment lost 3 bases and the J segment 2 bases; nucleotides outside the gene matches: 4. The CDR3 loop spans 14 amino acids. Germline loops: CDR1 SGDLS, CDR2 YYNGEE. The CDR3 DNA reads as TGTGCCAGCAGCGGCCGGGACAGTAACACTGAAGCTTTCTTT. Residues: CASSGRDSNTEAFF. Based on the CDR3 plus reference TRBV9 and TRBJ1-1, the full variable domain is DSGVTQTPKHLITATGQRVTLRCSPRSGDLSVYWYQQSLDQGLQFLIQYYNGEERAKGNILERFSAQQFPDLHSELNLSSLELGDSALYFCASSGRDSNTEAFFGQGTRLTVV.

The chain links TRBV5-1 to TRBJ2-1; D possibly corresponds to TRBD1 (6 bases). Germline CDR1 reads SGHRS; CDR2 reads YFSETQ. The ends were cut back, 4 bases at V and 5 bases at J, with 19 bases in the middle. This CDR3 is built from 16 residues. The CDR3 reads CASSPSQGSLDNEQFF. CDR3 DNA: TGCGCCAGCAGCCCGTCGCAGGGGAGTTTGGACAATGAGCAGTTCTTC.

The chain employs TRBV5-4 and TRBJ2-1, with a possible D match to TRBD2 (6 bases). V shed 5 bases and J shed 5 bases, with 8 bases lying between them. Germline CDR1 and CDR2: SGHNT and YYREEE (reference sequence). The CDR3 extends over 12 amino acids. The CDR3 here is CASRGTDNEQFF. In nucleotides, the CDR3 is TGTGCCAGCAGGGGGACTGACAATGAGCAGTTCTTC.

The CDR3 region is CASTLGGKQEISNQPQHF. For the CDR3, the DNA is TGCGCCAGCACCCTGGGGGGAAAGCAGGAGATTAGCAATCAGCCCCAGCATTTT. This chain links TRBV23-1 with TRBJ1-5, with D possibly TRBD1 on 5 matching bases. TRBV23-1 is assigned to the ORF class and has an uncertain function. The CDR3 extends over 18 amino acids. Trimming took off 7 bases at V and 0 bases at J, with 22 bases between the two ends.

In its sample, this clone ranks as medium-sized (0.01 to 0.1%). This chain connects TRBV4-1 to TRBJ1-1; D uncertain. This CDR3 contains 16 residues. V shed 0 bases and J shed 2 bases, with 13 bases lying between them. Germline loops: CDR1 MGHRA, CDR2 YSYEKL. The CDR3 DNA follows: TGCGCCAGCAGCCAAGATTTTTTGGAGGGAAACACTGAAGCTTTCTTT. It is translated as CASSQDFLEGNTEAFF.

The CDR3 DNA follows: TGTGCCAGCAGTTATTCTAGACAATTAGACAGGGCCTACACAGATACGCAGTATTTT. This encodes CASSYSRQLDRAYTDTQYF. The J gene is TRBJ2-3, the V gene TRBV6-9; TRBD1 aligns across 7 bases. Germline loops: CDR1 MNHGY, CDR2 SVAAGI. The J segment lost 2 bases and the V segment lost 0 bases, leaving 14 bases of the junction unmatched. The CDR3 has 19 amino acids.

V gene TRBV28 combines with J gene TRBJ1-1, with D possibly matching TRBD1 (5 bases). The length of the CDR3 is 12 residues. The germline V and J ends were trimmed by 3 bases and 5 bases, with 7 bases remaining between them. Germline V gene lookup returns CDR1 MDHEN and CDR2 SYDVKM. CDR3 residues: CASSFPGTEAFF. CDR3 in DNA: TGTGCCAGCAGTTTCCCAGGGACTGAAGCTTTCTTT.

The chain couples TRBV11-2 to TRBJ1-5; maybe TRBD1 (6 bases). The CDR3 runs to 15 residues. Germline CDR1 is SGHAT and CDR2 is FQNNGV. Trimming left V 3 bases short and J 8 bases short, with 17 bases between. The CDR3 is CASSFTTGSIEPQHF. The DNA for the CDR3 is TGTGCCAGCAGCTTTACCACAGGGTCTATTGAGCCCCAGCATTTT. Full variable domain (outside the CDR3, taken from reference TRBV11-2 and TRBJ1-5): EAGVAQSPRYKIIEKRQSVAFWCNPISGHATLYWYQQILGQGPKLLIQFQNNGVVDDSQLPKDRFSAERLKGVDSTLKIQPAKLEDSAVYLCASSFTTGSIEPQHFGDGTRLSIL.

The chain recombines TRBV13 with TRBJ2-4; a possible D gene is TRBD1 (6 bases). This CDR3 comprises 16 residues. The V gene lost 4 bases and the J gene lost 0 bases, with 13 bases spanning the gap. Germline values: CDR1 PRHDT, CDR2 FYEKMQ (reference sequence). CDR3 nucleotide sequence: TGTGCCAGCAGCTCCCCCGGGACAATAGCCAAAAACATTCAGTACTTC. Translated: CASSSPGTIAKNIQYF. Full variable domain (rest looked up from reference TRBV13 and TRBJ2-4): AAGVIQSPRHLIKEKRETATLKCYPIPRHDTVYWYQQGPGQDPQFLISFYEKMQSDKGSIPDRFSAQQFSDYHSELNMSSLELGDSALYFCASSSPGTIAKNIQYFGAGTRLSVL.

The gene calls are TRBV9 and TRBJ2-5; TRBD1 agrees at 9 bases. The CDR3 has 14 residues. Germline V lookup: CDR1 SGDLS, CDR2 YYNGEE. V trimming: 1 base; J trimming: 5 bases; junction bases outside the gene matches: 3. CDR3 region: CASSVTGGLETQYF. In nucleotides, the CDR3 is TGTGCCAGCAGCGTAACAGGGGGCCTGGAGACCCAGTACTTC.

The chain combines TRBV10-3 with TRBJ2-7; 10 bases map to TRBD2. This CDR3 has 14 residues. The ends lost 10 bases at V and 4 bases at J; junction bases unmatched: 10. In germline, CDR1 is ENHRY, CDR2 SYGVKD. The CDR3 loop reads CATSTLAGEYEQYF. CDR3 DNA sequence: TGTGCCACCTCGACTCTAGCGGGGGAATACGAGCAGTACTTC.

This clone occurred a few times. The rearrangement uses TRBV2 and TRBJ1-2, with a possible D match to TRBD1 (5 bases). Trimming removed 3 bases at V and 0 bases at J, with 8 bases between. From germline, CDR1 is SNHLY and CDR2 FYNNEI. The CDR3 covers 14 residues. The CDR3 loop is CASSDGGANYGYTF. In nucleotides, the CDR3 is TGTGCCAGCAGTGATGGGGGGGCTAACTATGGCTACACCTTC.

The rearrangement links TRBV13 to TRBJ1-2; D ambiguous. The V gene lost 5 bases and the J gene lost 1 base, with 11 bases spanning the gap. Germline V gene sequence: CDR1 PRHDT, CDR2 FYEKMQ (reference sequence). The length of the CDR3 is 14 residues. The CDR3 coding sequence is TGTGCCAGCAGCCCCCCCGCGATTAACTATGGCTACACCTTC. Its translation is CASSPPAINYGYTF.

The chain is built from TRBV9 and TRBJ1-2, with TRBD1 as a possible D gene (6 bases). The CDR3 is 14 residues long. Germline V gives CDR1 SGDLS, CDR2 YYNGEE. V lost 2 bases and J 0 bases, leaving 8 bases between the germline ends. CDR3 sequence: CASSVDRSNYGYTF. CDR3 in DNA: TGTGCCAGCAGCGTGGACAGATCTAACTATGGCTACACCTTC.

The V gene is TRBV11-2, the J gene TRBJ1-2; D not resolved. The CDR3 sequence is 12 residues long. Germline V gives CDR1 SGHAT, CDR2 FQNNGV. V lost 7 bases, J lost 10 bases, and 16 bases lay in between. CDR3 in amino acids: CASTTEGKAYTF. The CDR3 bases are TGTGCCAGCACGACGGAGGGAAAGGCCTACACCTTC.

The chain carries TRBV6-1 and TRBJ1-6; possible D gene TRBD1, 5 bases. The CDR3 has 13 residues. Germline V gene sequence: CDR1 MNHNS, CDR2 SASEGT. Between the trimmed V and J ends, which lost 4 bases and 5 bases, there was a span of 6 bases. The CDR3 DNA sequence: TGTGCCAGCAGTGGGGGGGATAATTCACCCCTCCACTTT. It translates to CASSGGDNSPLHF.

The genes are TRBV6-5 and TRBJ1-2; 9 bases map to TRBD1. CDR3 length: 13 amino acids. Trimming took 4 bases from V and 4 from J; bases not matched to a gene: 1. Germline V gene data show CDR1 as MNHEY and CDR2 as SVGAGI. The CDR3 DNA reads TGTGCCAGCAGTTTGGACAGGGGCTATGGCTACACCTTC. Residues: CASSLDRGYGYTF.

CDR3 sequence: CASSPSGTGFHTDTQYF. The CDR3 coding sequence is TGTGCCAGCAGCCCCTCCGGGACAGGTTTCCACACAGATACGCAGTATTTT. The J gene is TRBJ2-3, the V gene TRBV11-2, with 8 bases lining up with TRBD1. Germline CDR1 SGHAT, CDR2 FQNNGV. The CDR3 totals 17 residues. With 5 bases clipped from V and 2 bases from J, the junction kept 12 bases outside the gene matches.

The J gene is TRBJ2-1, the V gene TRBV4-1, with 11 nucleotides matching TRBD2. CDR1 is MGHRA and CDR2 is YSYEKL in the germline V gene. The CDR3 has 17 residues. The trim removed 0 bases at V and 4 bases at J, leaving 5 bases unmatched. The CDR3 is CASSQEVAGGGYNEQFF. The CDR3 nucleotides read TGCGCCAGCAGCCAAGAGGTAGCGGGGGGGGGATACAATGAGCAGTTCTTC.

This sequence joins TRBV2 and TRBJ1-2, with 7 bases identical to TRBD1. Losses at the gene ends were 6 bases for V and 6 bases for J; bases not matched to a gene: 7. The CDR3 totals 13 residues. Germline loops: CDR1 SNHLY, CDR2 FYNNEI. CDR3 in DNA: TGTGCCAGCAGGTCAACAGGGGAGCATGGCTACACCTTC. This translates into CASRSTGEHGYTF.

The rearrangement uses TRBV27 and TRBJ2-7, with 8 bases aligning to TRBD1. After removal of 3 bases from V and 3 bases from J, the junction contained 4 bases not matched to a gene. This CDR3 contains 14 residues. Looked up from germline, CDR1 is MNHEY and CDR2 is SMNVEV (reference sequence). The CDR3 region has the DNA TGTGCCAGCAGTTTGACAGGGGATAACTACGAGCAGTACTTC. This gives the protein CASSLTGDNYEQYF.

The chain employs TRBV9 and TRBJ2-7; tentatively, D is TRBD2 (5 bases). This CDR3 has 14 residues. Germline V CDR1 and CDR2: SGDLS, YYNGEE. Deletions cut 4 bases from V and 5 bases from J, with 16 bases between. CDR3 sequence reads: CASSPPGEADEQYF. In DNA form, the CDR3 reads TGTGCCAGCAGCCCTCCCGGGGAAGCCGACGAGCAGTACTTC.

This chain uses TRBV9 with TRBJ2-5, with 8 nucleotides matching TRBD2. V lost 3 bases to trimming and J lost 2 bases; unmatched junction nucleotides: 6. The germline V gene encodes CDR1 SGDLS and CDR2 YYNGEE. This CDR3 is 15 amino acids long. In DNA, the CDR3 is TGTGCCAGCAGCGGTAGCGGGGTTTTACAAGAGACCCAGTACTTC. Translation: CASSGSGVLQETQYF.

This rearrangement joins TRBV6-1 to TRBJ2-1, with 9 bases aligning to TRBD2. This CDR3 region has 15 residues. The junction had 7 bases not matched to a gene; V was cut back by 3 bases and J by 7 bases. CDR1 and CDR2 (germline): MNHNS, SASEGT. The CDR3 reads CASSDLSSGGNEQFF. For the CDR3, the DNA is TGTGCCAGCAGTGATCTCTCGAGCGGGGGGAATGAGCAGTTCTTC.

V is TRBV15 and J is TRBJ2-5; 10 bases match TRBD2. This CDR3 contains 15 residues. V lost 3 bases to trimming and J lost 4 bases; unmatched junction nucleotides: 5. Germline V gives CDR1 LNHNV, CDR2 YYDKDF (reference sequence). The CDR3 coding sequence is TGTGCCACCAGCAGCAGCGGGGGGGCCGGAGAGACCCAGTACTTC. It translates to CATSSSGGAGETQYF.

The gene calls are TRBV14 and TRBJ1-1; D might be TRBD1 (5 bases). CDR1 and CDR2 from the germline V gene are SGHDN and FVKESK. V was shortened by 4 bases and J by 2 bases, with 14 bases between the two germline ends. The CDR3 is made up of 15 amino acids. The CDR3, as DNA: TGTGCCAGCAGCCGTGGGGCCACCGTAAACACTGAAGCTTTCTTT. Residues: CASSRGATVNTEAFF.

This clone was detected many times. This chain links TRBV4-2 with TRBJ1-5, with D perhaps TRBD1 (5 bases). This CDR3 is built from 16 residues. The germline gives CDR1 LGHNA, CDR2 YNFKEQ. V was pared by 0 bases and J by 3 bases, with 12 bases between. CDR3 nucleotide sequence: TGTGCCAGCAGCCAAGAGAAGGGCAGGGTCAATCAGCCCCAGCATTTT. It is translated as CASSQEKGRVNQPQHF.

CDR3 coding DNA: TGTGCCAGCAGTTACGAGGATTCCTATAATTCACCCCTCCACTTT. This gives the protein CASSYEDSYNSPLHF. This rearrangement joins TRBV6-5 to TRBJ1-6, with D unresolved. Germline lookup yields CDR1 MNHEY and CDR2 SVGAGI. The CDR3 length is 15 residues. V lost 2 bases to trimming and J lost 1 base, with 6 bases between them.

This clone was recorded a few times. CDR3 loop: CASSLVGGAYGYTF. The CDR3, as DNA: TGTGCCAGCAGCCTCGTTGGAGGGGCGTATGGCTACACCTTC. The chain couples TRBV14 to TRBJ1-2, with D maybe TRBD1 (5 bases). The CDR3 runs to 14 residues. The germline V and J ends were trimmed by 4 bases and 5 bases, with 14 bases remaining between them. The germline gives CDR1 SGHDN, CDR2 FVKESK.

The rearrangement joins TRBV5-1 to TRBJ1-4; maybe TRBD1 (6 bases). Germline CDR1 SGHRS, CDR2 YFSETQ. V lost 7 bases and J 7 bases, leaving 17 bases between the germline ends. CDR3 length: 14 amino acids. This CDR3 is CASGVGGTGEKLFF. DNA for the CDR3: TGCGCCAGCGGCGTTGGGGGCACGGGTGAAAAACTGTTTTTT.